The T cell receptor beta chain described here comes from a study of blood T cell repertoires in COVID-19. Study as a whole: T cells, B-cell-depleted T cells, or PBMCs provided the cDNA or gDNA that served as material.

Per the original data handling: The authors estimated nucleated cell counts from reference gene primer amplification. TCRdb keeps only in-frame clones here, not all; method: immunoSEQ multiplex PCR. V and J calls and clone size are those listed in that table; D and trimming were worked out from the DNA. The sample shows 20,000 to 30,000 clones, roughly 89% of them seen only once. Per the germline V gene, CDR1 is SQVTM and CDR2 is ANQGSEA. V was pared by 4 bases and J by 5 bases, with 4 bases of the junction left unmatched. The CDR3 spans 13 residues. The TCR originated in a woman aged 60 to 75 with active COVID-19. The sequencing input was peripheral blood. This chain connects TRBV29-1 to TRBJ2-1; TRBD2 matches 8 bases. The CDR3 sequence is CSVASSGHNEQFF. The CDR3 nucleotides are TGCAGCGTTGCGTCTAGCGGGCACAATGAGCAGTTCTTC.